A single sample is the source of the 31 T cell receptor beta chains below, sequenced in a study of regulatory T cells in long-lasting Graves disease. Through Arm-PCR of CDR3 regions and iRepertoire HTBI primers, TCR beta libraries were built. TCRdb ran MiXCR on the multiplex PCR reads and lists one entry per CDR3 protein. The sample has roughly 260,000 distinct CDR3 sequences, approximately 20% seen once. Time point reported: newly diagnosed GD, antithyroid drugs for less than 3 months. Extracted RNA from PBMCs served as the source of the TCR library. A further study also used this sample, focusing on T cells in Graves' hyperthyroidism and ophthalmopathy.

Material: peripheral blood mononuclear cells (PBMCs), obtained at new diagnosis, from a patient treated with antithyroid drugs. These receptors all come from a woman between 25 and 40 years old with Graves disease.

The sample holds many counts of this clonotype. The chain recombines TRBV6-5 with TRBJ1-4, with TRBD1 matching 7 bases. Germline V gene sequence: CDR1 MNHEY, CDR2 SVGAGI. The junction had 6 bases not matched to a gene; V was cut back by 2 bases and J by 6 bases. CDR3 length: 15 amino acids. The CDR3 reads CASSYESGTDEKLFF. The CDR3 coding sequence is TGTGCCAGCAGTTACGAATCCGGGACAGATGAAAAACTGTTTTTT.

This clonotype was observed many times. V and J are TRBV20-1 and TRBJ1-5, with 9 bases that match TRBD1. Germline values: CDR1 DFQATT, CDR2 SNEGSKA (reference sequence). V shed 5 bases, J shed 6 bases, and the junction held 8 bases outside the gene matches. This CDR3 has 14 amino acids. CDR3 residues: CSAAGQGIGQPQHF. The CDR3 DNA is TGCAGTGCTGCGGGACAGGGTATCGGTCAGCCCCAGCATTTT.

The chain couples TRBV20-1 to TRBJ1-1, with 7 bases lining up with TRBD1. The CDR3 sequence is 12 residues long. Germline V gene data show CDR1 as DFQATT and CDR2 as SNEGSKA (reference sequence). With V trimmed by 3 bases and J by 8 bases, 6 bases remained unmatched. CDR3 loop: CSASQTGREAFF. In DNA, the CDR3 is TGCAGTGCTAGTCAGACAGGGCGGGAAGCTTTCTTT.

V and J are TRBV15 and TRBJ2-3, with 9 bases that match TRBD2. The CDR3 is made up of 17 amino acids. Germline CDR1 LNHNV, CDR2 YYDKDF (reference sequence). After removal of 2 bases from V and 5 bases from J, the junction contained 11 bases not matched to a gene. As DNA, the CDR3 is TGTGCCACCAGCAGATCGGGGGGGCGGGGGGGCGGAGATACGCAGTATTTT. It encodes CATSRSGGRGGGDTQYF.

Regarding this clonotype: This could be a read error, since a much larger clone is one nucleotide away. The V and J genes are TRBV4-1 and TRBJ1-5; possibly TRBD1 for D (6 bases). Germline lookup yields CDR1 MGHRA and CDR2 YSYEKL. This CDR3 has 15 residues. The CDR3 DNA follows: TGCGCCAGCAGCCCACAGACAGGCTCGGGTCAGCTCCAGCATTTT. Amino acids: CASSPQTGSGQLQHF.

Ten or more counts support this clonotype. The chain is built from TRBV27 and TRBJ1-5; D is uncertain. The CDR3 runs to 14 residues. Germline CDR1 reads MNHEY; CDR2 reads SMNVEV (reference sequence). Between the trimmed V and J ends, which lost 8 bases and 7 bases, there was a span of 18 bases. The CDR3 here is CASRRSLPWQPQHF. The CDR3 DNA reads as TGTGCCAGCCGCCGGAGCCTCCCCTGGCAGCCCCAGCATTTT.

This clonotype was detected many times. V is TRBV10-1 and J is TRBJ2-1; 14 bases align to TRBD2. The CDR3 is 16 amino acids. V lost 6 bases, J lost 9 bases, and 10 bases stayed unmatched. Germline lookup yields CDR1 WNHNN and CDR2 SYGVQD (reference sequence). The CDR3 region is CASSAPGLAGVSEQFF. For the CDR3, the DNA is TGCGCCAGCAGCGCGCCGGGACTAGCGGGGGTTAGTGAGCAGTTCTTC.

This clonotype was recorded at least ten times. The chain uses TRBV3-1 and TRBJ2-1, with 12 positions matching TRBD2. CDR1 and CDR2 (germline): LGHDT, YNNKEL (reference sequence). This CDR3 region has 16 residues. The V and J ends lost 4 bases and 8 bases, in that order; junction bases with no gene match: 9. Here the CDR3 reads CASSRWTSGDFDEQFF. CDR3 coding DNA: TGTGCCAGCAGCCGCTGGACTAGCGGGGATTTCGATGAGCAGTTCTTC.

This clonotype was detected a few times. The CDR3 region has the DNA TGTGCCAGTAGTATAGTCGCGGCTTCTGGAAACACCATATATTTT. Translated: CASSIVAASGNTIYF. The chain carries TRBV19 and TRBJ1-3; D not certain. Germline CDR1 LNHDA, CDR2 SQIVND (reference sequence). The CDR3 is made up of 15 amino acids. V dropped 1 base and J dropped 1 base, with 8 bases sitting between them.

This clonotype has only a few counts. The V call is TRBV7-2, the J call TRBJ2-5, with a weak D call TRBD1 (5 bases). V was trimmed by 5 bases and J by 1 base, leaving 17 bases between them. There are 16 residues in the CDR3. Germline V gene data show CDR1 as SGHTA and CDR2 as FQGNSA. In DNA form, the CDR3 reads TGTGCCAGCAGCCCCGGCGCAGGGCAAGGCCAAGAGACCCAGTACTTC. Its translation: CASSPGAGQGQETQYF. Combining the CDR3 with reference TRBV7-2 and TRBJ2-5 gives the whole variable domain GAGVSQSPSNKVTEKGKDVELRCDPISGHTALYWYRQSLGQGLEFLIYFQGNSAPDKSGLPSDRFSAERTGGSVSTLTIQRTQQEDSAVYLCASSPGAGQGQETQYFGPGTRLLVL.

This clonotype has more than one count but fewer than ten. The rearrangement uses TRBV4-1 and TRBJ1-5, with 9 bases that match TRBD1. V lost 3 bases and J lost 6; bases outside the gene matches: 6. The CDR3 has 15 amino acids. Germline V CDR1 and CDR2: MGHRA, YSYEKL. The CDR3 here is CASSQGQGFFQPQHF. CDR3 DNA: TGCGCCAGCAGCCAGGGACAGGGTTTTTTTCAGCCCCAGCATTTT.

This clonotype was detected many times. The chain links TRBV5-1 to TRBJ2-7; D might be TRBD2 (6 bases). Trimming stripped 0 bases from V and 4 bases from J, with 14 bases between. This CDR3 has 15 residues. Germline values: CDR1 SGHRS, CDR2 YFSETQ. The CDR3, as DNA: TGCGCCAGCAGCTTGGATGGGGGGATTTGGTACGAGCAGTACTTC. As protein: CASSLDGGIWYEQYF.

This clonotype was observed at least ten times. The gene calls are TRBV6-2 or TRBV6-3 and TRBJ1-1; D call uncertain. Per the germline V gene, CDR1 is MNHEY and CDR2 is SVGEGT. The germline V and J ends were trimmed by 2 bases and 0 bases, with 7 bases remaining between them. The CDR3 loop spans 14 amino acids. DNA for the CDR3: TGTGCCAGCAGTTACCGGGGAATGAACACTGAAGCTTTCTTT. Translating it yields CASSYRGMNTEAFF.

This clonotype was observed many times. The gene calls are TRBV7-2 and TRBJ2-5; D ambiguous. The germline CDR1 and CDR2 sequences are SGHTA and FQGNSA. Trimming took off 2 bases at V and 5 bases at J, with 9 bases between the two ends. The CDR3 extends over 13 amino acids. CDR3 in DNA: TGTGCCAGCAGCTTACCCTCCCAGGAGACCCAGTACTTC. This translates into CASSLPSQETQYF.

This clonotype was counted many times. This chain connects TRBV7-9 to TRBJ2-5; weak D call: TRBD1 (5 bases). Trimming took 1 base from V and 4 from J, leaving 19 bases between them. Looked up from germline, CDR1 is SEHNR and CDR2 is FQNEAQ (reference sequence). The CDR3 totals 17 residues. The CDR3 nucleotides are TGTGCCAGCAGCTTAGTCCCGTTGGGCAGGGTGTTAGAGACCCAGTACTTC. Protein: CASSLVPLGRVLETQYF.

At least ten counts were recorded for this clonotype. The CDR3 sequence is CATSRELKTDTQYF. DNA for the CDR3: TGTGCCACCAGCAGAGAGCTAAAAACAGATACGCAGTATTTT. This chain joins TRBV15 and TRBJ2-3; D unresolved. Trimming took off 0 bases at V and 3 bases at J, with 7 bases between the two ends. Germline CDR1 reads LNHNV; CDR2 reads YYDKDF (reference sequence). The CDR3 extends over 14 amino acids.

This clonotype was seen repeatedly, ten times or more. The chain carries TRBV20-1 and TRBJ2-1, with a possible D match to TRBD2 (6 bases). CDR1 and CDR2 (germline): DFQATT, SNEGSKA (reference sequence). With 6 bases removed from V and 3 bases from J, the gap between germline ends came to 15 bases. CDR3 length: 14 amino acids. CDR3 DNA: TGCAGTGCCCAAATAGCGGAATTCTACAATGAGCAGTTCTTC. Translated, it gives CSAQIAEFYNEQFF.

At least ten counts were recorded for this clonotype. This chain links TRBV4-1 with TRBJ1-6; TRBD1 matches 7 bases. V dropped 1 base and J dropped 10; count of bases not matched to a gene: 4. CDR1 and CDR2 from the germline V gene are MGHRA and YSYEKL. The CDR3 contains 14 residues. The CDR3 DNA sequence: TGCGCCAGCAGCCAAGGGCAGGGACAGTCACCCCTCCACTTT. Encoded protein: CASSQGQGQSPLHF.

A remark on this clonotype: A far bigger clonotype differs at one base, so this is likely a read error. This rearrangement joins TRBV12-3 or TRBV12-4 to TRBJ2-7; 10 nucleotides match TRBD2. There are 15 residues in the CDR3. V was clipped by 6 bases and J by 7 bases; unmatched bases: 12. CDR3 amino acids: CASSPLAGGGNEQYF. The CDR3, as DNA: TGTGCCAGCAGCCCATTAGCGGGGGGCGGCAATGAGCAGTACTTC.

A note on this clonotype: A read error may be the cause here, since a much bigger clone is one base away. J is TRBJ2-5 and V is TRBV7-2, with TRBD2 matching over 16 bases. Germline CDR1 is SGHTA and CDR2 is FQGNSA. The CDR3 totals 14 residues. J lost 9 bases, V lost 4 bases, and 2 bases had no gene match. The CDR3 sequence: CTSSWGLAGGAQYF. Here the CDR3 DNA reads TGTACCAGCAGCTGGGGACTAGCGGGGGGGGCCCAGTACTTC.

Many counts were recorded for this clonotype. The rearrangement links TRBV3-1 to TRBJ1-2; D uncertain. There are 12 residues in the CDR3. The V gene's germline CDR1 is LGHDT and CDR2 YNNKEL (reference sequence). The V end was cut by 3 bases, the J end by 9 bases, with 11 bases between. The DNA of the CDR3 is TGTGCCAGCAGCCAGAGGACCGGGAGCTACACCTTC. It codes for CASSQRTGSYTF.

This clonotype was picked up many times. This chain joins TRBV28 and TRBJ1-2; no definite D call. The V gene lost 6 bases and the J gene lost 4 bases, with 21 bases spanning the gap. The germline V gene has CDR1 MDHEN and CDR2 SYDVKM. CDR3 size: 16 residues. CDR3 bases: TGTGCCAGCAGGGGGAGGATCCGGTATCGTGGCTATGGCTACACCTTC. Its translation is CASRGRIRYRGYGYTF.

This clonotype was counted many times. This rearrangement joins TRBV28 to TRBJ1-3; D unclear. The V end was cut by 5 bases, the J end by 0 bases, with 8 bases between. This CDR3 has 14 amino acids. Germline V CDR1 and CDR2: MDHEN, SYDVKM. Written as DNA, the CDR3 is TGTGCCAGCAGTCAGAGAATCTCTGGAAACACCATATATTTT. Translating it yields CASSQRISGNTIYF. Full variable domain (outside the CDR3, taken from reference TRBV28 and TRBJ1-3): DVKVTQSSRYLVKRTGEKVFLECVQDMDHENMFWYRQDPGLGLRLIYFSYDVKMKEKGDIPEGYSVSREKKERFSLILESASTNQTSMYLCASSQRISGNTIYFGEGSWLTVV.

This clonotype has a count of ten or more. The rearrangement uses TRBV3-1 and TRBJ1-2; D call uncertain. This CDR3 has 16 amino acids. Germline V gene data show CDR1 as LGHDT and CDR2 as YNNKEL (reference sequence). V was shortened by 4 bases and J by 4 bases, with 19 bases between the two germline ends. This CDR3 reads CASSPRSSGYSYGYTF. The CDR3 nucleotides are TGTGCCAGCAGCCCTAGAAGTTCTGGGTACTCCTATGGCTACACCTTC.

This clonotype was observed at least ten times. The V and J genes are TRBV28 and TRBJ1-1, with D perhaps TRBD1 (6 bases). From germline, CDR1 is MDHEN and CDR2 SYDVKM. Between the trimmed V and J ends, which lost 6 bases and 1 base, there was a span of 15 bases. This CDR3 has 15 amino acids. The CDR3 DNA reads as TGTGCCAGCAGACGTGGAGGCAGGGGGAACACTGAAGCTTTCTTT. Protein: CASRRGGRGNTEAFF.

This clonotype was seen at least ten times. The chain links TRBV3-1 to TRBJ2-3; no clear D. The CDR3 spans 12 residues. Trimming took off 5 bases at V and 8 bases at J, with 11 bases between the two ends. Germline CDR1 and CDR2: LGHDT and YNNKEL (reference sequence). For the CDR3, the DNA is TGTGCCAGCAGCTCCGACTGGGGTACGCAGTATTTT. Translation gives CASSSDWGTQYF.

This clonotype came up many times. The chain joins TRBV7-8 to TRBJ1-5; no clear D gene. CDR1 is SGHVS and CDR2 is FQNEAQ in the germline V gene. Trimming pared 1 base from V and 6 bases from J, leaving 4 bases between. The CDR3 covers 12 residues. CDR3: CASSLEGQPQHF. The CDR3 coding sequence is TGTGCCAGCAGCTTAGAGGGTCAGCCCCAGCATTTT.

This clonotype was picked up many times. J is TRBJ1-1 and V is TRBV20-1; unclear D gene. Germline CDR1 is DFQATT and CDR2 is SNEGSKA (reference sequence). V lost 3 bases, J lost 6 bases, and 8 bases lay in between. The length of the CDR3 is 11 residues. In nucleotides, the CDR3 is TGCAGTGCTAGGTGGGGAGCTGAAGCTTTCTTT. This codes for CSARWGAEAFF.

In this sample, this clonotype turned up once. This may be a read error, as it is one base from a much larger clone. V and J are TRBV10-3 and TRBJ1-4; 7 bases align to TRBD1. The junction had 12 bases not matched to a gene; V was cut back by 11 bases and J by 0 bases. The CDR3 runs 16 residues. CDR1 and CDR2 (germline): ENHRY, SYGVKD. The CDR3 sequence is CAARDSSPSTNEKLFF. CDR3 DNA: TGTGCCGCCCGGGACAGCTCACCCTCAACTAATGAAAAACTGTTTTTT.

Regarding this clonotype: It may be a read error: a sequence one base away is much more abundant. This chain joins TRBV29-1 and TRBJ1-1; 9 nucleotides agree with TRBD1. Trimming removed 7 bases from V and 1 base from J; junction bases left unmatched: 4. The CDR3 has 13 residues. CDR1 is SQVTM and CDR2 is ANQGSEA in the germline V gene. CDR3 residues: CSATGGGNTEAFF. The DNA for the CDR3 is TGCAGCGCAACAGGGGGCGGGAACACTGAAGCTTTCTTT. The full variable domain, with the rest looked up from reference TRBV29-1 and TRBJ1-1, is SAVISQKPSRDICQRGTSLTIQCQVDSQVTMMFWYRQQPGQSLTLIATANQGSEATYESGFVIDKFPISRPNLTFSTLTVSNMSPEDSSIYLCSATGGGNTEAFFGQGTRLTVV.

This clonotype was picked up many times. This chain connects TRBV6-4 to TRBJ2-7; TRBD1 might be the D (7 bases). Germline V gene data show CDR1 as MRHNA and CDR2 as SNTAGT. Between the trimmed V and J ends, which lost 2 bases and 7 bases, there was a span of 12 bases. The CDR3 loop spans 13 amino acids. The CDR3 DNA is TGTGCCAGCAGTGACAGCCAGGGGGGTGAGCAGTACTTC. This encodes CASSDSQGGEQYF.